These T cell receptor beta chains were read from a single sample in a study of T cell responses to AZD1222 COVID-19 vaccine. Generated by immunoSEQ multiplex PCR, the TCRdb table keeps only in-frame clones and is missing some. Of about 140,000 clones in the sample, 85% to 95% were seen once. The starting material was peripheral blood, obtained on day 0 of MenACWY control vaccination. The receptors here all came from an adult in good health. The CDR3 runs from the conserved cysteine through the conserved F or W. The D gene is left open where the match is weak. Clone size is given for some rows only: seen once, a few or many times, or a class if the clone is expanded.

>TRBJ2-1|once|TRBD2|TRBV19
TGTGCCAGTAGAGGGACTAGCGGTTGCAATGAGCAGTTCTTC
CASRGTSGCNEQFF
>TRBJ2-1|-|-|TRBV5-6
TGTGCCAGCAGCTTAGGGACACTCAATGAGCAGTTCTTC
CASSLGTLNEQFF
>TRBJ1-3|-|-|TRBV30
TGTGCCTGGAGTGTCCGAAGAGGGAGCACCATATATTTT
CAWSVRRGSTIYF
>TRBJ2-3|-|-|TRBV5-1
TGCGCCAGCAGCTTGGATGATGCTAGCACAGATACGCAGTATTTT
CASSLDDASTDTQYF
>TRBJ2-1|-|TRBD1|TRBV7-3
TGTGCCAGCAGCTTAAAACCGGGACAGGGGTCCAATGAGCAGTTCTTC
CASSLKPGQGSNEQFF
>TRBJ2-4|-|-|TRBV6-2/TRBV6-3
TGTGCCAGCAGTTTTGGGGCAGCCAAAAACATTCAGTACTTC
CASSFGAAKNIQYF
>TRBJ1-6|-|TRBD1|TRBV5-4
TGTGCCAGCAGCTCGGGGGGGACAGGGCCCTCACCCCTCCACTTT
CASSSGGTGPSPLHF
>TRBJ1-1|-|-|TRBV5-1
TGCGCCAGCAGCTTTGGGGGTAACTTGAACACTGAAGCTTTCTTT
CASSFGGNLNTEAFF
>TRBJ2-1|-|TRBD1|TRBV5-4
TGTGCCAGCAGCTTGGGGCAGGGGGACTACAATGAGCAGTTCTTC
CASSLGQGDYNEQFF
>TRBJ1-3|-|-|TRBV3-1/TRBV3-2
TGTGCCAGCAGCCCTATCGGGCGCTCTGGAAACACCATATATTTT
CASSPIGRSGNTIYF
>TRBJ2-3|once|-|TRBV2
TGTGCCAGCAACTACCTAAGAGGTGGCACAGATACGCAGTATTTT
CASNYLRGGTDTQYF
>TRBJ1-3|-|-|TRBV13
TGTGCCAGCAGCTTTAGCAGGGTAGGGGAAAACACCATATATTTT
CASSFSRVGENTIYF
>TRBJ1-3|-|-|TRBV5-1
TGCGCCAGCAGCTTGGAAGGGTTATCTGGAAACACCATATATTTT
CASSLEGLSGNTIYF
>TRBJ2-1|-|-|TRBV12-3/TRBV12-4
TGTGCCAGCAGTTCAGGACGGTCTGAGCAGTTCTTC
CASSSGRSEQFF
>TRBJ2-5|-|-|TRBV9
TGTGCCAGCAGCCGGGACCTGGAGGGAGAGACCCAGTACTTC
CASSRDLEGETQYF
>TRBJ2-7|-|-|TRBV3-1/TRBV3-2
TGTGCCAGCAGCCAAGATAGAGGGAATAAACAGTACTTC
CASSQDRGNKQYF
>TRBJ1-6|-|-|TRBV9
TGTGCCAGCAGCGCAAGTGGAACTCGATCACCCCTCCACTTT
CASSASGTRSPLHF
>TRBJ1-1|-|-|TRBV18
TGTGCCAGCTCACCGGACCCTATGAACACTGAAGCTTTCTTT
CASSPDPMNTEAFF
>TRBJ1-2|-|-|TRBV5-8
TGTGCCAGCAGCCTCCTCGGGGATCGGGGGGGCTATGGCTACACCTTC
CASSLLGDRGGYGYTF
>TRBJ2-5|-|-|TRBV11-1
TGTGCCAGCAGCTACGCCCCTGAGACCCAGTACTTC
CASSYAPETQYF
>TRBJ1-3|-|TRBD1|TRBV5-1
TGCGCCAGCAGTCCCTCCAGGGGGGCGGGAAACACCATATATTTT
CASSPSRGAGNTIYF
>TRBJ1-6|medium-sized|-|TRBV19
TGTGCCAGTAACATGGGCGGAAAGGCTTCACCCCTCCACTTT
CASNMGGKASPLHF
>TRBJ2-4|-|-|TRBV1
TGCACCAGCGGAGTAGCGGGAGGGCCTTGGTTACTAGCCAAAAACATTCAGTACTTC
CTSGVAGGPWLLAKNIQYF
>TRBJ2-7|once|-|TRBV9
TGTGCCAGCAGCCTAGACCCGCGCGAGCAGTACTTC
CASSLDPREQYF
>TRBJ1-1|-|-|TRBV21-1
TGTGCCAGCAGCAATAAGTCAGGGTCGGACACTGAAGCTTTCTTT
CASSNKSGSDTEAFF
>TRBJ2-7|-|-|TRBV6-1
TGTGCCAGCAGTGAAAACCTCTTTGACGCCGCCTACGAGCAGTACTTC
CASSENLFDAAYEQYF
>TRBJ1-2|few|-|TRBV29-1
TGCAGCGTAGGACCGACGCATTATGGCTACACCTTC
CSVGPTHYGYTF
>TRBJ1-5|-|TRBD1|TRBV4-3
TGCGCCAGCAGCCCGAACGAAGACTTACAGGGGGCAGATCAGCCCCAGCATTTT
CASSPNEDLQGADQPQHF
>TRBJ1-2|-|-|TRBV18
TGTGCCAGCTTCTCCATAGGAGGCTATGGCTACACCTTC
CASFSIGGYGYTF
>TRBJ1-2|-|TRBD1|TRBV27
TGTGCCACGCCGACTTCTCAGGGGGGCTATGGCTACACCTTC
CATPTSQGGYGYTF
>TRBJ2-7|-|TRBD2|TRBV5-1
TGCGCCAGCAGCTTGGGGGGGCTAGCGGGAGGGATCTCCTACGAGCAGTACTTC
CASSLGGLAGGISYEQYF
>TRBJ2-7|-|-|TRBV5-6
TGTGCCAGCAGCCCCCCTAGGAGCTACGAGCAGTACTTC
CASSPPRSYEQYF
>TRBJ2-2|-|-|TRBV4-1
TGCGCCAGCAGCTACTCCCCGAACACCGGGGAGCTGTTTTTT
CASSYSPNTGELFF
>TRBJ1-2|-|TRBD1|TRBV2
TGTGCCAGCAGCGAACAGGGGGAAGTTGGCTACACCTTC
CASSEQGEVGYTF
>TRBJ2-7|-|TRBD2|TRBV3-1/TRBV3-2
TGTGCCAGCAGCCAATCCCCTTCTAGCGGGAGGTACGAGCAGTACTTC
CASSQSPSSGRYEQYF